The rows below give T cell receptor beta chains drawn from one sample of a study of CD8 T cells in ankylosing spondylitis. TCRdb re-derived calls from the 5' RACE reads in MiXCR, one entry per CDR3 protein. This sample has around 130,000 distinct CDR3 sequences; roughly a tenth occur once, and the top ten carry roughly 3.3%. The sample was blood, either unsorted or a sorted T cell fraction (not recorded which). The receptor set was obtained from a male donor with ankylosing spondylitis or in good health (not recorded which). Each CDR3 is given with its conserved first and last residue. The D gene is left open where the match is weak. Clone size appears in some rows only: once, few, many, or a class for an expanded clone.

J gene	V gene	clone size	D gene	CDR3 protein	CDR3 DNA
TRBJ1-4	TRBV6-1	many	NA	CASSATADGEKLFF	TGTGCCAGCAGCGCGACAGCCGATGGTGAAAAACTGTTTTTT
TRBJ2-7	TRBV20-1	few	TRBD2	CSGTSGRPPLADEQYF	TGCAGTGGGACTAGCGGGAGGCCACCCCTTGCCGACGAGCAGTACTTC
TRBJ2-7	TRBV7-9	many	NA	CASSRSEGAGEQYF	TGTGCCAGCAGTCGATCTGAGGGGGCGGGAGAGCAGTACTTC
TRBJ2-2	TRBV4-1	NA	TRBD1	CASSHYRDRGPGGELFF	TGCGCCAGCAGCCACTACCGGGACAGGGGGCCGGGCGGGGAGCTGTTTTTT
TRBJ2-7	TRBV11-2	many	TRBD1	CASSLTGYWGEQYF	TGTGCCAGCAGCTTGACAGGGTATTGGGGCGAGCAGTACTTC
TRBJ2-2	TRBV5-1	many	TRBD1	CASSPDRGVNTGELFF	TGCGCCAGCAGCCCCGACAGGGGCGTAAACACCGGGGAGCTGTTTTTT
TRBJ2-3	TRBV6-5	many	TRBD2	CASSYSPAGGPDTQYF	TGTGCCAGCAGTTACTCGCCAGCGGGAGGGCCAGATACGCAGTATTTT
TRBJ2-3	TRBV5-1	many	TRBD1	CASSWTGGWPDTQYF	TGCGCCAGCAGCTGGACAGGGGGATGGCCAGATACGCAGTATTTT
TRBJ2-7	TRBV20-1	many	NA	CSASVRAATRYEQYF	TGCAGTGCTAGCGTCCGGGCCGCCACCCGCTACGAGCAGTACTTC
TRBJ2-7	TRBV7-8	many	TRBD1	CASSLEGQGYEQYF	TGTGCCAGCAGCTTAGAAGGACAGGGGTACGAGCAGTACTTC
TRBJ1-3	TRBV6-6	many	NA	CASSRGSGNTIYF	TGTGCCAGCAGTAGGGGGTCTGGAAACACCATATATTTT
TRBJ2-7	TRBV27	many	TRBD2	CASRRGTSGSNYEQYF	TGTGCCAGCAGAAGAGGGACTAGCGGGAGCAACTACGAGCAGTACTTC
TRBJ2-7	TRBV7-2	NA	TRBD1	CASSPTDRVYEQYF	TGTGCCAGCAGCCCCACGGACAGGGTCTACGAGCAGTACTTC
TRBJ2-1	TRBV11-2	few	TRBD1	CASSHRGTGQGAFTYNEQFF	TGTGCCAGCAGCCACAGGGGTACTGGACAGGGGGCTTTCACCTACAATGAGCAGTTCTTC
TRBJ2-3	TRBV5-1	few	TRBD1	CASSGATGQVYTDTQYF	TGCGCCAGCAGCGGCGCCACGGGACAGGTGTACACAGATACGCAGTATTTT
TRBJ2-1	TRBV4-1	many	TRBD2	CASSAREGLGNEQFF	TGCGCCAGCAGCGCCCGGGAGGGCCTTGGAAATGAGCAGTTCTTC
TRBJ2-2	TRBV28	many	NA	CASSRTAGDAGELFF	TGTGCCAGCAGTAGGACAGCAGGCGACGCCGGGGAGCTGTTTTTT
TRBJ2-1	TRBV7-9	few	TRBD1	CASSLPGTGASDEQFF	TGTGCCAGCAGCTTACCCGGGACAGGGGCCTCGGATGAGCAGTTCTTC
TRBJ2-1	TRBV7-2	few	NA	CASQNWRVLHEQFF	TGTGCCAGCCAGAACTGGAGGGTTTTACATGAGCAGTTCTTC
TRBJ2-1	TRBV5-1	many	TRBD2	CASSLVPATSGRGNNEQFF	TGCGCCAGCAGCTTGGTCCCGGCGACTAGCGGGAGGGGGAACAATGAGCAGTTCTTC
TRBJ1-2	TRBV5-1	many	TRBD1	CASSWSTGQKGYGYTF	TGCGCCAGCAGCTGGTCCACGGGACAGAAGGGCTATGGCTACACCTTC
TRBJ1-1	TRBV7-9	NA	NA	CASSPPLTEAFF	TGTGCCAGCAGCCCCCCTCTCACTGAAGCTTTCTTT
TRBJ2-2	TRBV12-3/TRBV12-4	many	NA	CASSLIAIWNTGELFF	TGTGCCAGCAGTTTGATTGCGATTTGGAACACCGGGGAGCTGTTTTTT
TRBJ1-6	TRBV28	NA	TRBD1	CASSWYRGYSPLHF	TGTGCCAGCAGTTGGTACAGGGGGTACTCACCCCTCCACTTT
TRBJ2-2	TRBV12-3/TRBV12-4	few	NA	CASSSGELTGELFF	TGTGCCAGCAGTTCTGGGGAACTCACCGGGGAGCTGTTTTTT
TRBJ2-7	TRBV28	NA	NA	CASSSWDEQYF	TGTGCCAGCAGTTCCTGGGACGAGCAGTACTTC
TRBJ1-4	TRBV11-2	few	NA	CASSSQRNNNEKLFF	TGTGCCAGCAGCTCCCAGAGAAATAATAATGAAAAACTGTTTTTT
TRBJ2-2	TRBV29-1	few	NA	CSVLTGTYNTGELFF	TGCAGCGTTCTCACCGGGACTTATAACACCGGGGAGCTGTTTTTT
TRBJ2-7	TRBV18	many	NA	CASSPVPYEQYF	TGTGCCAGCTCACCAGTGCCCTACGAGCAGTACTTC
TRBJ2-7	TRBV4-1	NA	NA	CASSRPGVSYEQYF	TGCGCCAGCAGCCGTCCCGGGGTCTCCTACGAGCAGTACTTC
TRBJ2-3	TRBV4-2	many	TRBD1	CASSRNTGGRTQYF	TGTGCCAGCAGCCGTAATACAGGGGGGAGGACGCAGTATTTT
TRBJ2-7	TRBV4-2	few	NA	CASSQDGYEQYF	TGTGCCAGCAGCCAAGACGGCTACGAGCAGTACTTC
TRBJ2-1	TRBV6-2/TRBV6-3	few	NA	CASSDRTRSYNEQFF	TGTGCCAGCAGCGACCGGACCCGCTCCTACAATGAGCAGTTCTTC
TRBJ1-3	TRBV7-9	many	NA	CASSQGASGNTIYF	TGTGCCAGCAGCCAAGGAGCCTCTGGAAACACCATATATTTT
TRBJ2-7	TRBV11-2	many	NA	CASSLDLGRGYYEQYF	TGTGCCAGCAGCTTAGATCTCGGCAGGGGTTATTACGAGCAGTACTTC
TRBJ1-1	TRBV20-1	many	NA	CSAGITANTEAFF	TGCAGTGCCGGAATAACGGCGAACACTGAAGCTTTCTTT
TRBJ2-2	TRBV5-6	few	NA	CASSMGYTNTGELFF	TGTGCCAGCAGCATGGGTTATACGAACACCGGGGAGCTGTTTTTT
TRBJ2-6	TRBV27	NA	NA	CASSTGPERAGANVLTF	TGTGCCAGCAGTACCGGGCCTGAAAGGGCTGGGGCCAACGTCCTGACTTTC
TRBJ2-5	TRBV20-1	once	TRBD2	CSASDRLAGKETQYF	TGCAGTGCTAGCGACCGACTAGCGGGGAAAGAGACCCAGTACTTC
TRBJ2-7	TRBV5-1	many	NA	CASSSGNYEQYF	TGCGCCAGCAGCTCAGGTAATTACGAGCAGTACTTC
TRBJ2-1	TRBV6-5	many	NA	CASSYSLRNEQFF	TGTGCCAGCAGTTACTCCCTTAGAAATGAGCAGTTCTTC
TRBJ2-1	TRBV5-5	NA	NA	CASSGQGTSGLDNEQFF	TGTGCCAGCAGCGGACAGGGAACTAGCGGGCTAGACAATGAGCAGTTCTTC
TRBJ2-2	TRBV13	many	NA	CASSLGLGGELFF	TGTGCCAGCAGCTTAGGCCTCGGCGGGGAGCTGTTTTTT
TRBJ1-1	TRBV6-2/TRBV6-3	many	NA	CASSYDRRRTEAFF	TGTGCCAGCAGTTACGACAGGCGACGGACTGAAGCTTTCTTT
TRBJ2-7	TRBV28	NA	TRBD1	CASKVTGTYEQYF	TGTGCCAGCAAAGTGACAGGGACCTACGAGCAGTACTTC
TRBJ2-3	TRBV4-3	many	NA	CASSQEGVGTQYF	TGCGCCAGCAGCCAAGAGGGAGTCGGTACGCAGTATTTT
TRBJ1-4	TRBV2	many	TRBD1	CASERQGGLANEKLFF	TGTGCCAGCGAGAGACAGGGTGGATTGGCTAATGAAAAACTGTTTTTT
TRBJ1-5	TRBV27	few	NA	CASSRYSNQPQHF	TGTGCCAGCAGTCGGTATAGCAATCAGCCCCAGCATTTT
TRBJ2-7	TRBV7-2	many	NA	CASSLRRTSSSYEQYF	TGTGCCAGCAGCTTGCGAAGGACTTCGAGCTCCTACGAGCAGTACTTC
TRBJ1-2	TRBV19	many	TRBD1	CASNPGQSYGYTF	TGTGCCAGTAACCCGGGACAGTCCTATGGCTACACCTTC
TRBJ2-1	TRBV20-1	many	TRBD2	CSARDRLAGIEQFF	TGCAGTGCTAGAGATCGGCTAGCGGGCATTGAGCAGTTCTTC